This is a list of T cell receptor beta chains from one sample in a study of blood T cell repertoires in COVID-19. Only in-frame clones appear in the TCRdb table, and some are missing; sequencing was by immunoSEQ multiplex PCR. Of roughly 250,000 clones in the sample, 75% to 90% were seen once. Sample: peripheral blood. The origin of the receptors is a woman aged 55-69 years with active or convalescent COVID-19. Both conserved end residues are part of each CDR3. A D gene is named only where the DNA matches it firmly. Only some rows state a clone size, as once, few, many or a class for expanded clones.

d_call,j_call,clone_size,v_call,cdr3_nt,cdr3_aa
NA,TRBJ1-2,NA,TRBV29-1,TGCAGCGTTGTCATAGGACAGCCGGTCTATGGCTACACCTTC,CSVVIGQPVYGYTF
TRBD1,TRBJ1-2,NA,TRBV7-9,TGTGCCAGCAGCTTAAGAGACAGGGTATCCTATGGCTACACCTTC,CASSLRDRVSYGYTF
NA,TRBJ2-1,few,TRBV3-1/TRBV3-2,TGTGCCAGCAGCCCCAAGAGCTCCTACAATGAGCAGTTCTTC,CASSPKSSYNEQFF
NA,TRBJ1-2,NA,TRBV18,TGTGCCAGCTCACCCACCAGGGGACCCAACTATGGCTACACCTTC,CASSPTRGPNYGYTF
NA,TRBJ1-6,NA,TRBV7-6,TGTGCCAGCAGCTTAGCCCCGAAAACGAGTAATTCACCCCTCCACTTT,CASSLAPKTSNSPLHF
NA,TRBJ2-7,NA,TRBV6-5,TGTGCCAGCAGCCGGACAGCTACAAGCTCCTACGAGCAGTACTTC,CASSRTATSSYEQYF
NA,TRBJ2-7,NA,TRBV4-3,TGCGCCAGCAGTCAACGTGACAGCCCGGTTACTTACTACGAGCAGTACTTC,CASSQRDSPVTYYEQYF
NA,TRBJ1-4,NA,TRBV12-3/TRBV12-4,TGTGCCAGTATGGGGGGGGCGCGGGAAAAACTGTTTTTT,CASMGGAREKLFF
NA,TRBJ1-5,NA,TRBV18,TGTGCCAGCTCACAATACCGGGACACGTCCCAGCATTTT,CASSQYRDTSQHF
TRBD1,TRBJ1-2,few,TRBV5-1,TGCGCCAGCAGCTTGGGCCGGACAGGAAGGGACTATGGCTACACCTTC,CASSLGRTGRDYGYTF
TRBD2,TRBJ2-5,NA,TRBV28,TGTGCCAGCAGCCTCACTAGCGGGGGTGAGACCCAGTACTTC,CASSLTSGGETQYF
TRBD1,TRBJ1-2,NA,TRBV28,TGTGCCAGCAGTTTAAAAAGGAGGACAGGGGGCATAGCTAACTATGGCTACACCTTC,CASSLKRRTGGIANYGYTF
TRBD2,TRBJ2-1,NA,TRBV5-1,TGCGCCAGCAGCTTGTCTGCGGGGGGTCCGAATGAGCAGTTCTTC,CASSLSAGGPNEQFF
NA,TRBJ2-5,NA,TRBV4-2,TGTGCCAGCAGCCAAGATGGGAGTACCTGGTCGGAGACCCAGTACTTC,CASSQDGSTWSETQYF
NA,TRBJ1-3,NA,TRBV28,TGTGCCAGCAGCCGCGGGGGGTTAGGCTCTGGAAACACCATATATTTT,CASSRGGLGSGNTIYF
NA,TRBJ1-2,many,TRBV5-6,TGTGCCAGCAGCTTGGACAGAAGAAGTGGCTACACCTTC,CASSLDRRSGYTF
TRBD2,TRBJ2-2,NA,TRBV7-2,TGTGCCAGCAGCTTAAACGGGGGGGCGTCCGGGGAGCTGTTTTTT,CASSLNGGASGELFF
TRBD2,TRBJ2-7,NA,TRBV20-1,TGCAGTGCTAGTCCCCTAGGAGGGAATAGCGGGGGTTCATTCTACGAGCAGTACTTC,CSASPLGGNSGGSFYEQYF
TRBD1,TRBJ1-1,NA,TRBV11-2,TGTGCCAGCAGCCGGGACAGGGCTGAAGCTTTCTTT,CASSRDRAEAFF
NA,TRBJ1-1,NA,TRBV7-6,TGTGCCAGCAGCTTACAGGCAGGGATTGGTGAAGCTTTCTTT,CASSLQAGIGEAFF
TRBD2,TRBJ2-7,NA,TRBV3-1/TRBV3-2,TGTGCCAGCAGCCCGGGACTAGCGGGGGATTACGAGCAGTACTTC,CASSPGLAGDYEQYF
NA,TRBJ2-7,NA,TRBV19,TGTGCCAGTAGTATAGCGACTGACTTGACTTATACCTACGAGCAGTACTTC,CASSIATDLTYTYEQYF
NA,TRBJ2-1,NA,TRBV6-5,TGTGCCAGCTCTGCGCAGGCAGGGGCCTACAATGAGCAGTTCTTC,CASSAQAGAYNEQFF
NA,TRBJ1-1,NA,TRBV7-9,TGTGCCAGCAGCTTAGCGGTCCCAGGGACTGAAGCTTTCTTT,CASSLAVPGTEAFF
NA,TRBJ1-1,NA,TRBV6-5,TGTGCCGCTTACTCTGGACACTCGAACACTGAAGCTTTCTTT,CAAYSGHSNTEAFF
NA,TRBJ1-6,NA,TRBV30,TGTGCCTGGTCCTGGGGCGCGGGGGTAGATAATTCACCCCTCCACTTT,CAWSWGAGVDNSPLHF
TRBD1,TRBJ1-1,few,TRBV27,TGTGCCAGCACCTCCCTGGCAGGGGGCATGAACACTGAAGCTTTCTTT,CASTSLAGGMNTEAFF
TRBD2,TRBJ2-5,few,TRBV20-1,TGCAGTGCGGGGGGGTTGGGGACCCAGTACTTC,CSAGGLGTQYF
NA,TRBJ1-2,NA,TRBV10-1,TGCGCCAGCAGTGAGTCGGCGGTTAACTATGGCTACACCTTC,CASSESAVNYGYTF
TRBD2,TRBJ2-1,NA,TRBV27,TGTGCCAGCAGTCAGGGACTAGCGGGGGCGTCTGAGCAGTTCTTC,CASSQGLAGASEQFF
TRBD2,TRBJ2-3,once,TRBV2,TGTGCCAGCAGTGGAGGACTAGCGGGGGGTTCGGTAGATACGCAGTATTTT,CASSGGLAGGSVDTQYF
NA,TRBJ1-2,NA,TRBV9,TGTGCCAGCAGCGTAGCTACAGTTCCAGACGCTAACTATGGCTACACCTTC,CASSVATVPDANYGYTF
NA,TRBJ1-2,NA,TRBV30,TGTGCCTGGAGTGTAAGCTTTTATGGCTACACCTTC,CAWSVSFYGYTF
TRBD1,TRBJ1-5,NA,TRBV19,TGTGCCAGTAGTAAACAGGGGGCTAGTAATAGCAATCAGCCCCAGCATTTT,CASSKQGASNSNQPQHF
TRBD2,TRBJ2-7,NA,TRBV10-2,TGCGCCAGCAGTGGCCCTAGCGGGGGGCAATACGAGCAGTACTTC,CASSGPSGGQYEQYF
NA,TRBJ2-1,NA,TRBV2,TGTGCCAGCAGCTATGACAGAAGCTCCTACAATGAGCAGTTCTTC,CASSYDRSSYNEQFF
NA,TRBJ2-1,NA,TRBV27,TGTGCCAGCAGTCCCCGACAGTACAATGAGCAGTTCTTC,CASSPRQYNEQFF